What follows are 27 T cell receptor beta chains derived from one specimen sequenced in a study of spatial heterogeneity in lung cancer. MiXCR, applied by TCRdb to the 5' RACE reads, yields one record per CDR3 protein. In the table there are 110,000 or so distinct CDR3 sequences, 10% to 14% of which are singletons. Time point noted: blood at routine non-recurrence follow-up after resection. The material was PBMCs, obtained at follow-up. Receptors originate from a female donor with early-stage non-small cell lung cancer.

V usage is TRBV11-2 and J usage is TRBJ1-2; D gene unclear. Germline V gene data show CDR1 as SGHAT and CDR2 as FQNNGV. The V end was cut by 5 bases, the J end by 4 bases, with 14 bases between. CDR3 size: 14 residues. For the CDR3, the DNA is TGTGCCAGCAGCAACCACGGCCAGCTCTATGGCTACACCTTC. Translating it yields CASSNHGQLYGYTF. The full variable domain, with the rest looked up from reference TRBV11-2 and TRBJ1-2, is EAGVAQSPRYKIIEKRQSVAFWCNPISGHATLYWYQQILGQGPKLLIQFQNNGVVDDSQLPKDRFSAERLKGVDSTLKIQPAKLEDSAVYLCASSNHGQLYGYTFGSGTRLTVV.

This clonotype is labeled medium-sized. The CDR3 is CASRALEYDEQFF. CDR3 in DNA: TGTGCCAGCAGGGCCCTGGAGTACGATGAGCAGTTCTTC. The chain combines TRBV28 with TRBJ2-1; D remains ambiguous. Trimming removed 6 bases at V and 8 bases at J, with 14 bases between. This CDR3 spans 13 amino acids. CDR1 is MDHEN, CDR2 SYDVKM, per germline.

The sample holds a few counts of this clonotype. The chain carries TRBV2 and TRBJ2-1; TRBD1 is a possible D gene (6 bases). The V gene lost 4 bases and the J gene lost 8 bases, with 15 bases spanning the gap. The CDR3 contains 14 residues. Germline V CDR1 and CDR2: SNHLY, FYNNEI. CDR3 sequence (DNA): TGTGCCAGCAGTGGGCAGGGGTTTATAGATGAGCAGTTCTTC. Residues: CASSGQGFIDEQFF.

This clonotype was detected many times. The V and J genes are TRBV20-1 and TRBJ2-1; perhaps TRBD2 as D (6 bases). This CDR3 comprises 15 residues. Trimming pared 4 bases from V and 8 bases from J, leaving 21 bases between. CDR1 DFQATT and CDR2 SNEGSKA come from the germline V gene (reference sequence). The CDR3 DNA follows: TGCAGTGCTACGGTCTCGAGTCTAGCGAGCGATGAGCAGTTCTTC. Translating gives CSATVSSLASDEQFF.

This clonotype was picked up many times. This sequence joins TRBV24-1 and TRBJ2-3, with D hard to call. Germline CDR1 and CDR2: KGHDR and SFDVKD. V was cut by 5 bases and J by 0 bases, with 5 bases left in between. The length of the CDR3 is 13 residues. Here the CDR3 DNA reads TGTGCCACCAGTGTGCAGAGCACAGATACGCAGTATTTT. Its protein product is CATSVQSTDTQYF.

This chain links TRBV5-1 with TRBJ2-5; D gene uncertain. The CDR3 sequence is 14 residues long. V lost 1 base and J lost 2, with 9 bases in between. Germline V gives CDR1 SGHRS, CDR2 YFSETQ. The CDR3 region is CASSLKPPQETQYF. DNA for the CDR3: TGCGCCAGCAGCTTGAAACCACCGCAAGAGACCCAGTACTTC.

J is TRBJ2-3 and V is TRBV24-1; D unresolved. The V and J ends lost 4 bases and 1 base respectively, with 8 bases between them. The CDR3 spans 14 residues. The germline V gene has CDR1 KGHDR and CDR2 SFDVKD. CDR3 sequence: CATSEVGRTDTQYF. CDR3 nucleotides: TGTGCCACCAGTGAGGTGGGTCGCACAGATACGCAGTATTTT.

This clonotype was observed at least ten times. This chain joins TRBV24-1 and TRBJ2-1; TRBD2 aligns across 7 bases. The length of the CDR3 is 18 residues. V was pared by 3 bases and J by 0 bases, with 10 bases of the junction left unmatched. The germline gives CDR1 KGHDR, CDR2 SFDVKD. Written as DNA, the CDR3 is TGTGCCACCAGTGATACTAATAGCGGGTCGAGCTCCTACAATGAGCAGTTCTTC. Translating gives CATSDTNSGSSSYNEQFF.

This clonotype was counted a few times. V is TRBV15 and J is TRBJ2-4; D may be TRBD2 (6 bases). Germline lookup yields CDR1 LNHNV and CDR2 YYDKDF (reference sequence). The V end was cut by 0 bases, the J end by 6 bases, with 9 bases between. The CDR3 contains 14 residues. This chain's CDR3 is CATSRDLGGNIQYF. The CDR3 DNA reads as TGTGCCACCAGCAGAGATCTGGGGGGAAACATTCAGTACTTC. The full variable domain, its missing parts supplied by reference TRBV15 and TRBJ2-4, is DAMVIQNPRYQVTQFGKPVTLSCSQTLNHNVMYWYQQKSSQAPKLLFHYYDKDFNNEADTPDNFQSRRPNTSFCFLDIRSPGLGDTAMYLCATSRDLGGNIQYFGAGTRLSVL.

The V and J genes are TRBV28 and TRBJ2-1; D remains unclear. The CDR3 spans 10 residues. CDR1 is MDHEN and CDR2 is SYDVKM in the germline V gene. V lost 7 bases, J lost 9 bases, and 7 bases lay in between. The CDR3 region is CASKLGEQFF. CDR3 sequence (DNA): TGTGCCAGCAAATTAGGTGAGCAGTTCTTC.

This clonotype was seen at least ten times. This sequence joins TRBV6-2 or TRBV6-3 and TRBJ1-4; D is ambiguous. Between the trimmed V and J ends, which lost 2 bases and 8 bases, there was a span of 9 bases. Germline V gene data show CDR1 as MNHEY and CDR2 as SVGEGT. The CDR3 length is 13 residues. The CDR3 here is CASSYLLVEKLFF. As DNA, the CDR3 is TGTGCCAGCAGTTACCTTCTAGTGGAAAAACTGTTTTTT.

In this sample, this clonotype turned up a few times. The chain joins TRBV5-1 to TRBJ2-1; unclear D gene. The V gene lost 1 base and the J gene lost 0 bases, with 8 bases spanning the gap. Germline V CDR1 and CDR2: SGHRS, YFSETQ. This CDR3 spans 15 amino acids. The CDR3 DNA is TGCGCCAGCAGCTTGCAGCAGAGCTCCTACAATGAGCAGTTCTTC. Translated: CASSLQQSSYNEQFF.

This clonotype was observed many times. This chain connects TRBV12-5 to TRBJ2-3; 10 nucleotides line up with TRBD2. J gave up 3 bases and V 6 bases, and 9 bases lay outside the gene matches. Germline values: CDR1 LGHNT, CDR2 FRNRAP. This CDR3 comprises 16 residues. This chain's CDR3 is CASGAGTSEITDTQYF. Written as DNA, the CDR3 is TGTGCTAGTGGAGCCGGGACTAGCGAGATTACAGATACGCAGTATTTT.

This clonotype has at least ten counts. The J gene is TRBJ2-3, the V gene TRBV7-9, with 9 bases fitting TRBD1. The CDR3 is 18 amino acids. V dropped 4 bases and J dropped 2; count of bases not matched to a gene: 13. Per the germline V gene, CDR1 is SEHNR and CDR2 is FQNEAQ (reference sequence). The CDR3 bases are TGTGCCAGCAGCTCTCGTAGCTACAGGGGGCGCGTCACAGATACGCAGTATTTT. It is translated as CASSSRSYRGRVTDTQYF.

The chain carries TRBV6-2 or TRBV6-3 and TRBJ1-5; D remains ambiguous. There are 13 residues in the CDR3. With 5 bases removed from V and 0 bases from J, the gap between germline ends came to 5 bases. Germline V lookup: CDR1 MNHEY, CDR2 SVGEGT. CDR3 loop: CASSDFSNQPQHF. In DNA, the CDR3 is TGTGCCAGCAGTGATTTTAGCAATCAGCCCCAGCATTTT.

This clonotype was counted only a few times. The chain links TRBV18 to TRBJ2-7, with D maybe TRBD1 (6 bases). The germline gives CDR1 KGHSH, CDR2 LQKENI. The length of the CDR3 is 15 residues. Trimming shortened V by 1 base and J by 5 bases, and 15 bases separated the two germline ends. CDR3 protein: CASSPQSGQRNEQYV. The CDR3 DNA reads as TGTGCCAGCTCACCACAGTCAGGACAGAGGAACGAGCAGTACGTC.

In this sample, this clonotype turned up a few times. V is TRBV7-2 and J is TRBJ1-1; TRBD1 matches 8 bases. Germline V CDR1 and CDR2: SGHTA, FQGNSA. The CDR3 loop spans 16 amino acids. Trimming removed 2 bases from V and 4 bases from J; junction bases left unmatched: 9. The CDR3 loop reads CASSLSQGAVGTEAFF. DNA of the CDR3: TGTGCCAGCAGCTTATCCCAGGGGGCGGTAGGCACTGAAGCTTTCTTT.

The rearrangement uses TRBV3-1 and TRBJ2-1, with 8 positions matching TRBD2. The CDR3 loop spans 14 amino acids. V shed 1 base, J shed 6 bases, and the junction held 2 bases outside the gene matches. Germline V gives CDR1 LGHDT, CDR2 YNNKEL (reference sequence). In nucleotides, the CDR3 is TGTGCCAGCAGCCAAGCGGGGGGGGTCAATGAGCAGTTCTTC. It specifies CASSQAGGVNEQFF.

This clonotype was detected many times. The gene calls are TRBV11-2 and TRBJ2-2, with D perhaps assigned TRBD1 or TRBD2 (5 bases each). V was trimmed by 2 bases and J by 2 bases, leaving 18 bases between them. The CDR3 extends over 18 amino acids. Germline V gene lookup returns CDR1 SGHAT and CDR2 FQNNGV. The CDR3 is CASSLRPARDLNTGELFF. In DNA, the CDR3 is TGTGCCAGCAGCTTACGCCCCGCGAGGGACCTCAACACCGGGGAGCTGTTTTTT.

This clonotype came up many times. V gene TRBV2 combines with J gene TRBJ1-1, with D unclear. V was clipped by 6 bases and J by 4 bases, with 9 bases between them. Germline lookup yields CDR1 SNHLY and CDR2 FYNNEI. This CDR3 is 12 amino acids long. CDR3 coding DNA: TGTGCCAGCAGCCTACCGGGCACTGAAGCTTTCTTT. Translation gives CASSLPGTEAFF.

This clonotype appeared a few times. The V call is TRBV18, the J call TRBJ1-1; TRBD1 is a possible D gene (5 bases). Per the germline V gene, CDR1 is KGHSH and CDR2 is LQKENI. The V end lost 2 bases, the J end lost 2 bases, and 15 bases lay between the germline ends. This CDR3 has 16 residues. The CDR3 region is CASSPGQGRTNTEAFF. For the CDR3, the DNA is TGTGCCAGCTCACCAGGGCAGGGCCGAACCAACACTGAAGCTTTCTTT.

V and J are TRBV5-1 and TRBJ1-2; 9 nucleotides line up with TRBD1. Per the germline V gene, CDR1 is SGHRS and CDR2 is YFSETQ. The CDR3 runs to 14 residues. The V segment lost 0 bases and the J segment 6 bases; nucleotides outside the gene matches: 3. CDR3 in DNA: TGCGCCAGCAGCTTGGGGACAGGGGTTCATGGCTACACCTTC. Amino acid sequence: CASSLGTGVHGYTF.

This clonotype was seen only a few times. The genes are TRBV18 and TRBJ2-1; D remains unclear. CDR3 length equals 13 residues. Germline V gene data show CDR1 as KGHSH and CDR2 as LQKENI. V lost 2 bases, J lost 5 bases, and 7 bases lay in between. CDR3 sequence (DNA): TGTGCCAGCTCACCAAGGCTACACAATGAGCAGTTCTTC. Its protein is CASSPRLHNEQFF.

V is TRBV28 and J is TRBJ1-3; 8 nucleotides align to TRBD1. Per germline, CDR1 MDHEN and CDR2 SYDVKM. Losses at the gene ends were 5 bases for V and 0 bases for J; bases not matched to a gene: 9. There are 17 residues in the CDR3. CDR3 loop: CASSTPGTGPSGNTIYF. CDR3 DNA: TGTGCCAGCAGTACTCCCGGGACAGGCCCCTCTGGAAACACCATATATTTT.

The table lists this clonotype with a few counts. The CDR3 reads CASTSRRSAGNTIYF. The CDR3 bases are TGTGCCAGCACCTCCCGGCGGTCTGCCGGAAACACCATATATTTT. The rearrangement uses TRBV12-3 or TRBV12-4 and TRBJ1-3; the D is unclear. V gave up 7 bases and J gave up 4 bases, with 17 bases separating them. The CDR3 length is 15 residues.

This clonotype was counted between two and nine times. V and J are TRBV7-9 and TRBJ2-7, with 9 bases aligning to TRBD1. V was pared by 1 base and J by 3 bases, with 4 bases of the junction left unmatched. The germline CDR1 and CDR2 sequences are SEHNR and FQNEAQ (reference sequence). This CDR3 region has 15 residues. The CDR3 sequence: CASSLVDRGVYEQYF. In DNA, the CDR3 is TGTGCCAGCAGCTTAGTCGACAGGGGGGTCTACGAGCAGTACTTC.

This clonotype was observed a handful of times. CDR3 DNA: TGTGCCAGCAGCTGGAGTGAGGGTCGGGAGACCCAGTACTTC. It translates to CASSWSEGRETQYF. The chain is built from TRBV11-2 and TRBJ2-5, with a weak D call TRBD2 (5 bases). V gave up 4 bases and J gave up 5 bases, with 14 bases separating them. The CDR3 has 14 residues. Per the germline V gene, CDR1 is SGHAT and CDR2 is FQNNGV.